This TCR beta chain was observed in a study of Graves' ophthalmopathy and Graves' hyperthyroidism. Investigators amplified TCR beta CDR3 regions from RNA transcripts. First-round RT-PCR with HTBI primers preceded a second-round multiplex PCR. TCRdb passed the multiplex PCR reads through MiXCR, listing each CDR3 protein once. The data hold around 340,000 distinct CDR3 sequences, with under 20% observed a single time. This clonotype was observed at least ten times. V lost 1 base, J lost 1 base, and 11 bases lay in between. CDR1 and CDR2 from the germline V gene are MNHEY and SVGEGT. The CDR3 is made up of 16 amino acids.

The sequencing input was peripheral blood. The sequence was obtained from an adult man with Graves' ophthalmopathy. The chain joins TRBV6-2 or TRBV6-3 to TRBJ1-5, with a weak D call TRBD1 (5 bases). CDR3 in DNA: TGTGCCAGCAGTTACTTACGACGGGACAGCAATCAGCCCCAGCATTTT. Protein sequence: CASSYLRRDSNQPQHF.